Listed below are T cell receptor beta chains from one sample, sequenced in a study of identical twins. TCRdb re-called the 5' RACE reads through MiXCR, storing one row per CDR3 protein. The sample records some 300,000 distinct CDR3 sequences, around an eighth being singletons. The data were also submitted as part of a second study, on yellow fever vaccine responses in identical twins.

The sequenced sample was CD8+ T cells sorted from blood. The source is a woman younger than 30 in good health. The CDR3 runs from the conserved cysteine through the conserved F or W. The D gene is left open where the match is weak. Size values are once, few and many counts, or a class for expanded clones, and some rows have none.

D gene: TRBD1; J gene: TRBJ2-2; clone size: few; V gene: TRBV24-1; CDR3 protein: CATSDRGQDIPNTGELFF; CDR3 DNA: TGTGCCACCAGTGACCGTGGACAGGACATCCCTAACACCGGGGAGCTGTTTTTT
D gene: NA; J gene: TRBJ1-2; clone size: few; V gene: TRBV5-1; CDR3 protein: CASSFFGTGQHNYGYTF; CDR3 DNA: TGCGCCAGCAGCTTTTTTGGAACCGGACAGCATAACTATGGCTACACCTTC
D gene: NA; J gene: TRBJ2-1; clone size: NA; V gene: TRBV29-1; CDR3 protein: CSVESGDEQFF; CDR3 DNA: TGCAGCGTTGAGTCAGGGGATGAGCAGTTCTTC
D gene: NA; J gene: TRBJ1-4; clone size: few; V gene: TRBV15; CDR3 protein: CATSLTGLNEKLFF; CDR3 DNA: TGTGCCACCAGCCTAACAGGGCTTAATGAAAAACTGTTTTTT
D gene: NA; J gene: TRBJ2-5; clone size: NA; V gene: TRBV18; CDR3 protein: CASSPGGGSWQETQYF; CDR3 DNA: TGTGCCAGCTCACCAGGAGGAGGGAGTTGGCAAGAGACCCAGTACTTC
D gene: NA; J gene: TRBJ1-1; clone size: many; V gene: TRBV6-5; CDR3 protein: CASSYSAPIPDPQAEAFF; CDR3 DNA: TGTGCCAGCAGTTACTCGGCCCCCATCCCAGACCCCCAGGCTGAAGCTTTCTTT
D gene: NA; J gene: TRBJ2-2; clone size: many; V gene: TRBV6-4; CDR3 protein: CASSDREAGELFF; CDR3 DNA: TGTGCCAGCAGTGACAGGGAAGCCGGGGAGCTGTTTTTT
D gene: TRBD1; J gene: TRBJ2-2; clone size: few; V gene: TRBV20-1; CDR3 protein: CSASDLTGDTGELFF; CDR3 DNA: TGCAGTGCTAGCGATCTAACAGGGGATACCGGGGAGCTGTTTTTT
D gene: TRBD2; J gene: TRBJ2-7; clone size: NA; V gene: TRBV20-1; CDR3 protein: CSARDQDSGTSGNYEQYF; CDR3 DNA: TGCAGTGCTAGAGATCAAGACAGCGGGACTAGCGGAAACTACGAGCAGTACTTC
D gene: TRBD1; J gene: TRBJ2-2; clone size: many; V gene: TRBV9; CDR3 protein: CASSVETGGTGELFF; CDR3 DNA: TGTGCCAGCAGCGTTGAAACAGGGGGCACCGGGGAGCTGTTTTTT
D gene: NA; J gene: TRBJ1-2; clone size: many; V gene: TRBV12-3/TRBV12-4; CDR3 protein: CASSLQGDGYTF; CDR3 DNA: TGTGCCAGCAGTTTACAGGGCGACGGCTACACCTTC
D gene: NA; J gene: TRBJ2-3; clone size: few; V gene: TRBV12-3/TRBV12-4; CDR3 protein: CASSLKFVGSTDTQYF; CDR3 DNA: TGTGCCAGCAGTTTAAAGTTTGTGGGGAGCACAGATACGCAGTATTTT
D gene: NA; J gene: TRBJ2-1; clone size: NA; V gene: TRBV4-1; CDR3 protein: CASSPGAGIINEQFF; CDR3 DNA: TGCGCCAGCAGCCCGGGGGCCGGGATAATCAATGAGCAGTTCTTC
D gene: TRBD1; J gene: TRBJ2-2; clone size: NA; V gene: TRBV11-2; CDR3 protein: CASSSYLRTGGVSTGELFF; CDR3 DNA: TGTGCCAGCAGCTCCTACCTTCGGACAGGGGGCGTAAGCACCGGGGAGCTGTTTTTT
D gene: TRBD2; J gene: TRBJ2-7; clone size: NA; V gene: TRBV5-5; CDR3 protein: CASSYGLAGSYEQYF; CDR3 DNA: TGTGCCAGCAGCTATGGACTAGCGGGGAGCTACGAGCAGTACTTC
D gene: TRBD2; J gene: TRBJ2-3; clone size: many; V gene: TRBV12-3/TRBV12-4; CDR3 protein: CASSPQRGPTDTQYF; CDR3 DNA: TGTGCCAGCAGCCCACAGCGGGGGCCCACAGATACGCAGTATTTT
D gene: NA; J gene: TRBJ1-1; clone size: few; V gene: TRBV2; CDR3 protein: CAITKPGHSNTEAFF; CDR3 DNA: TGTGCCATCACTAAACCCGGACACTCGAACACTGAAGCTTTCTTT
D gene: TRBD2; J gene: TRBJ2-5; clone size: many; V gene: TRBV28; CDR3 protein: CASRPSRRGGRETQYF; CDR3 DNA: TGTGCCAGCCGACCTTCTCGGCGGGGGGGCCGGGAGACCCAGTACTTC
D gene: TRBD1; J gene: TRBJ2-4; clone size: NA; V gene: TRBV12-3/TRBV12-4; CDR3 protein: CACSLTLRDRVVRDIQYF; CDR3 DNA: TGTGCCTGCAGTCTTACTCTCCGGGACAGGGTGGTGAGGGACATTCAGTACTTC
D gene: NA; J gene: TRBJ2-3; clone size: many; V gene: TRBV27; CDR3 protein: CASSLSWGVSTDTQYF; CDR3 DNA: TGTGCCAGCAGTTTATCGTGGGGGGTTAGCACAGATACGCAGTATTTT
D gene: NA; J gene: TRBJ1-5; clone size: NA; V gene: TRBV20-1; CDR3 protein: CSARDWTINQPQHF; CDR3 DNA: TGCAGTGCTAGAGATTGGACGATCAATCAGCCCCAGCATTTT
D gene: NA; J gene: TRBJ2-3; clone size: NA; V gene: TRBV7-6; CDR3 protein: CASSLGPYRSKLSESTDTQYF; CDR3 DNA: TGTGCCAGCAGCTTAGGCCCCTATCGATCGAAGCTGAGCGAAAGCACAGATACGCAGTATTTT